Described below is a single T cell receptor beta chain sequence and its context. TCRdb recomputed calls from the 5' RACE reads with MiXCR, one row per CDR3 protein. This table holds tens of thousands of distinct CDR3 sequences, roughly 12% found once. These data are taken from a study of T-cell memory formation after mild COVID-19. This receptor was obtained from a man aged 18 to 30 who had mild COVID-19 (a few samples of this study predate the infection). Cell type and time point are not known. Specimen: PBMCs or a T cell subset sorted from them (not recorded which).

The CDR3 DNA is TGTGCCAGCAGATCCAGGGCGCTAGGCCAGCCCCAGCATTTT. Translation gives CASRSRALGQPQHF. This rearrangement joins TRBV6-6 to TRBJ1-5, with a tentative D call TRBD1 (5 bases). The CDR3 totals 14 residues. Germline V gene sequence: CDR1 MNHNY, CDR2 SVGAGI (reference sequence). Trimming cost V 6 bases and J 7 bases, with 16 bases left between them.